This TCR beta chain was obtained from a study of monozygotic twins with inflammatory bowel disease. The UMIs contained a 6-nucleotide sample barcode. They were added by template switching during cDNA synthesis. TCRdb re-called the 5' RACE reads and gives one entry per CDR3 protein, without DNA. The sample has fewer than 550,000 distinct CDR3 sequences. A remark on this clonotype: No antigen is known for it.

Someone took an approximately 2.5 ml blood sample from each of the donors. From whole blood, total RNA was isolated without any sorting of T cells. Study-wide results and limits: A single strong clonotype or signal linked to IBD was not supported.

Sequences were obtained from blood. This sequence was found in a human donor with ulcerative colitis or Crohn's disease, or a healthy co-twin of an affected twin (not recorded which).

The chain's CDR3 is CASSQGGGYEQYF. V gene TRBV4-3 combines with J gene TRBJ2-7; TCRdb picks TRBD1, but there is no DNA to check that call. The CDR3 covers 13 residues. Germline V gene sequence: CDR1 LGHNA, CDR2 YSLEER.